Following are 2 T cell receptor beta chains from one sample sequenced in a study of T cell responses to AZD1222 COVID-19 vaccine. Libraries were prepared by immunoSEQ multiplex PCR; TCRdb keeps only in-frame clonotypes and omits some of them. The table records some 100,000 clones, 80% to 90% of them present only once. The material was peripheral blood, obtained on day 0 of MenACWY control vaccination. These receptor sequences come from an adult in good health.

This clone was counted a single time. The chain uses TRBV6-1 and TRBJ1-6; D is unclear. CDR1 is MNHNS, CDR2 SASEGT, per germline. V dropped 2 bases and J dropped 9 bases, with 8 bases sitting between them. The CDR3 consists of 13 residues. The CDR3 bases are TGTGCCAGCAGTGAAACGGACGGTTCACCCCTCCACTTT. Translated: CASSETDGSPLHF.

The V and J genes are TRBV15 and TRBJ2-2; D remains ambiguous. CDR1 and CDR2 from the germline V gene are LNHNV and YYDKDF (reference sequence). Trimming left V 0 bases short and J 1 base short, with 6 bases between. The CDR3 runs to 15 residues. CDR3 amino acids: CATSRDQGNTGELFF. The CDR3 nucleotides read TGTGCCACCAGCAGAGATCAAGGGAACACCGGGGAGCTGTTTTTT. The variable domain in full, with the rest retrieved from reference TRBV15 and TRBJ2-2, is DAMVIQNPRYQVTQFGKPVTLSCSQTLNHNVMYWYQQKSSQAPKLLFHYYDKDFNNEADTPDNFQSRRPNTSFCFLDIRSPGLGDTAMYLCATSRDQGNTGELFFGEGSRLTVL.